The text below deals with one TCR beta chain. The CD8+ and CD4+ T cells were isolated magnetically using a negative isolation approach, whereas the TEMRA cells were enriched by FACS. Germline CDR1 is LGHDT and CDR2 is YNNKEL (reference sequence). This CDR3 is 14 amino acids long. The V end was cut by 1 base, the J end by 2 bases, with 9 bases between. Reverse transcription of about 0.45 to 1 ug RNA was performed with random hexamers. Each CDR3 protein is one row after TCRdb ran MiXCR on the immunoSEQ multiplex PCR reads. The table has about 240,000 distinct CDR3 sequences, around 96% seen once. The record originates from a study of CD8 T cells in Susac syndrome.

The chain joins TRBV3-1 to TRBJ2-7, with a weak D call TRBD1 (6 bases). The sequenced sample consisted of CD4+ T cells from PBMCs. This TCR was recovered from a human donor with Susac syndrome. Here the CDR3 reads CASSQGTEPYEQYF. The CDR3 DNA sequence: TGTGCCAGCAGCCAAGGGACAGAACCCTACGAGCAGTACTTC.